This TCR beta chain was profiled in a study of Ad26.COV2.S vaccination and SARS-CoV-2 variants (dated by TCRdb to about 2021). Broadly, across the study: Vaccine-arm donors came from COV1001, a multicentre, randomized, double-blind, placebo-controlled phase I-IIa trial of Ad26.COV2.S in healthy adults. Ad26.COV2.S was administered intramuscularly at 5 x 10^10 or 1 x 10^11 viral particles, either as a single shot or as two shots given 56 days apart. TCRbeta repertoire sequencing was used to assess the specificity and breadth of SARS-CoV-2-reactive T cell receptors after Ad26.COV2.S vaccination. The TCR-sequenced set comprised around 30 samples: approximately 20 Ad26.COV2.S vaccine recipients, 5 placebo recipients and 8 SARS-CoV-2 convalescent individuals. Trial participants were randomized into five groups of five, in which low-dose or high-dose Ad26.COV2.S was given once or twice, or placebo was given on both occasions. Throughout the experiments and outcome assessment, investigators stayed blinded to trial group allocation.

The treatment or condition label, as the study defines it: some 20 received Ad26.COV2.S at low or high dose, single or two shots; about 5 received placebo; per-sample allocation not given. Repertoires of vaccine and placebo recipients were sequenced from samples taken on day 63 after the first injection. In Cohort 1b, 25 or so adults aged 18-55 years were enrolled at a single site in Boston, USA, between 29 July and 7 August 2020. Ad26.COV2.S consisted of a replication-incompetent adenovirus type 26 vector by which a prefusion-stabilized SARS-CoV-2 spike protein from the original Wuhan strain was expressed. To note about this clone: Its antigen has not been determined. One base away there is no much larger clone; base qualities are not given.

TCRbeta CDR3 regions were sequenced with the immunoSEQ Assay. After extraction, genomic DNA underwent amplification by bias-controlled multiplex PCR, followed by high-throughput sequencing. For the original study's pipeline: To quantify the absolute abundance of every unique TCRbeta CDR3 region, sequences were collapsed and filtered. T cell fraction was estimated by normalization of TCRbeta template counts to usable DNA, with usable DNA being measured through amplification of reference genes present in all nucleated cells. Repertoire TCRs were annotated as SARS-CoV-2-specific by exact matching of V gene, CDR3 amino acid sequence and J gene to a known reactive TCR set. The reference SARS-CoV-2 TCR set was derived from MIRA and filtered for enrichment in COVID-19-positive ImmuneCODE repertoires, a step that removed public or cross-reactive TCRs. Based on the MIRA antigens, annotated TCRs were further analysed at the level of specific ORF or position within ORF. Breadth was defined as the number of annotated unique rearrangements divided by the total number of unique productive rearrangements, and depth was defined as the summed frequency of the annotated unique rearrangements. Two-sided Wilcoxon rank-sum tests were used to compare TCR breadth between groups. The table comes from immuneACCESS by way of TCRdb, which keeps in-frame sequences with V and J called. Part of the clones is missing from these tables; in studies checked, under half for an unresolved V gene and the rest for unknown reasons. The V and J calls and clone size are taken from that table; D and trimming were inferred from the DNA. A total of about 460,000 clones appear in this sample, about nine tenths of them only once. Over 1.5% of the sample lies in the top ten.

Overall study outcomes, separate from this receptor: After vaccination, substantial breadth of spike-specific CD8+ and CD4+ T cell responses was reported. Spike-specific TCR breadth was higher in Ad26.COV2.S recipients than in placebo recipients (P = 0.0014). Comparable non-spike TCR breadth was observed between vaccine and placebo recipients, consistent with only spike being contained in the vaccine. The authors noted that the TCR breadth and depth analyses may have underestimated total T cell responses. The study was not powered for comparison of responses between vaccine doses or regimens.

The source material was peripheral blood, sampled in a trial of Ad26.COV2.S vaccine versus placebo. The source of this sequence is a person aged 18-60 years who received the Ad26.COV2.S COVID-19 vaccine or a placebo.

The nucleotide sequence is TGTGCCAGCAGTCACGGGGACAGGGGATCCTATGGCTACACCTTC. It translates as CASSHGDRGSYGYTF. The chain employs TRBV5-8 and TRBJ1-2, with 10 bases in between that match TRBD1. The CDR1 and CDR2 encoded by the germline V gene are SGHTS and YDEGEE. Taken from cysteine to phenylalanine, the CDR3 has 15 residues. Only the CDR3 DNA stays, 45 bases, in frame from base 1. Trimming takes 5 bases off V and 4 bases off J; junction bases not matched to a gene: 8.